This entry features one TCR beta chain sequence. One junction end does not reproduce the germline sequence, and a read error may be involved. In the source study's methods: Nucleated cell number was recorded as an estimate derived from reference gene primer amplification. Clones were sequenced by immunoSEQ multiplex PCR, and TCRdb holds only the in-frame ones, with some missing. The D gene and trimming were derived from the DNA, and the V and J assignments and clone size from that table. This table holds around 250,000 clones, 85% to 90% found once. The V gene's germline CDR1 is SSHAT and CDR2 FNYEAQ (reference sequence). CDR3 length: 13 amino acids. Participants' reported clinical history set cohort assignment. Recovered status in Cohort 3 required two negative PCRs, clearance, or symptom resolution. The sample originates from a study of blood T cell repertoires in COVID-19. Study-wide context: The analysed material was cDNA or gDNA that came from T cells, B-cell-depleted T cells, or PBMCs.

The genes are TRBV7-7 and TRBJ2-1; the match to TRBD2 covers 10 bases. The TCR comes from a woman aged 45 to 65 who had recovered from COVID-19. Sequencing used PBMCs or T cells enriched from blood (not recorded which). CDR3 DNA sequence: TGTGCTAGCAGCGGGACTAGCGACGATGAGCAGTTCTTC. This gives the protein CASSGTSDDEQFF.